What follows are 17 T cell receptor beta chains derived from one specimen sequenced in a study of cytomegalovirus exposure and HLA in healthy donors. 13 Jbeta primers and 60 Vbeta primers were used for the PCR. Repertoires were generated with immunoSEQ multiplex PCR, while TCRdb's copy carries only in-frame clones and drops some. The sample holds about 150,000 clones, roughly three quarters seen once. The sequenced sample was PBMCs. The receptors were gathered from a man aged 60 to 75 in good health and CMV-seronegative.

The chain's CDR3 is CASSPGQERGQYF. DNA of the CDR3: TGTGCCAGCTCTCCGGGACAGGAAAGAGGGCAGTACTTC. V and J are TRBV18 and TRBJ2-5; 8 nucleotides agree with TRBD1. CDR1 and CDR2 from the germline V gene are KGHSH and LQKENI. This CDR3 comprises 13 residues. Germline trimming cut 6 bases from V and 11 bases from J; bases unmatched to any gene: 11.

For this clone: The junction differs from germline at one of its ends, possibly a read error. The genes are TRBV7-7 and TRBJ2-2; D gene ambiguous. The CDR3 contains 13 residues. Germline values: CDR1 SSHAT, CDR2 FNYEAQ (reference sequence). The CDR3 is CASSTDNTGELFF. DNA for the CDR3: TGTGCTAGCAGCACAGACAACACCGGGGAGCTGTTTTTT.

This chain joins TRBV29-1 and TRBJ2-3, with 8 bases identical to TRBD2. The V gene end was trimmed by 4 bases and the J gene end by 4 bases; junction bases not matched to a gene: 10. The CDR3 is 15 residues long. The germline gives CDR1 SQVTM, CDR2 ANQGSEA. The CDR3 DNA sequence: TGCAGCGTTGTGGGGGCGGCGGGAGGTGCAGATACGCAGTATTTT. Translation gives CSVVGAAGGADTQYF.

The chain links TRBV25-1 to TRBJ2-5; possibly TRBD1 for D (6 bases). V was clipped by 0 bases and J by 5 bases, with 10 bases between them. Germline V gene lookup returns CDR1 MGHDK and CDR2 SYGVNS. This CDR3 has 14 residues. CDR3 nucleotide sequence: TGTGCCAGCAGTGAATATGGGGGCAGGGAGACCCAGTACTTC. Amino acids: CASSEYGGRETQYF. The variable domain in full, completed from reference TRBV25-1 and TRBJ2-5, reads EADIYQTPRYLVIGTGKKITLECSQTMGHDKMYWYQQDPGMELHLIHYSYGVNSTEKGDLSSESTVSRIRTEHFPLTLESARPSHTSQYLCASSEYGGRETQYFGPGTRLLVL.

V usage is TRBV7-3 and J usage is TRBJ2-5; D may be TRBD2 (6 bases). Germline V gene data show CDR1 as SGHTA and CDR2 as FQGTGA. This CDR3 spans 13 amino acids. The germline V and J ends were trimmed by 6 bases and 4 bases, with 12 bases remaining between them. Here the CDR3 reads CASRSQEGETQYF. CDR3 nucleotide sequence: TGTGCCAGCAGATCACAGGAGGGAGAGACCCAGTACTTC.

This clone occurred a few times. The V gene is TRBV6-6, the J gene TRBJ1-1; 7 nucleotides line up with TRBD1. CDR1 and CDR2 (germline): MNHNY, SVGAGI (reference sequence). Germline trimming cut 4 bases from V and 2 bases from J; bases unmatched to any gene: 4. The CDR3 covers 14 residues. The CDR3 reads CASSSKGANTEAFF. CDR3 in DNA: TGTGCCAGCAGTTCTAAGGGGGCTAACACTGAAGCTTTCTTT.

This clone was counted only a few times. This sequence joins TRBV5-1 and TRBJ1-1; possibly TRBD1 for D (6 bases). The V end lost 2 bases, the J end lost 6 bases, and 11 bases lay between the germline ends. The length of the CDR3 is 13 residues. Looked up from germline, CDR1 is SGHRS and CDR2 is YFSETQ. As DNA, the CDR3 is TGCGCCAGCAGCTTTGGACAGCCTTCTGAAGCTTTCTTT. This translates into CASSFGQPSEAFF.

The rearrangement links TRBV6-1 to TRBJ1-6; D is unclear. Trimming shortened V by 8 bases and J by 4 bases, and 9 bases separated the two germline ends. Per the germline V gene, CDR1 is MNHNS and CDR2 is SASEGT. The length of the CDR3 is 13 residues. The CDR3 DNA follows: TGTGCCAGCCTAACCAATTATAATTCACCCCTCCACTTT. Its protein product is CASLTNYNSPLHF.

This sequence joins TRBV7-8 and TRBJ2-1; possible D gene TRBD1, 5 bases. V lost 4 bases to trimming and J lost 7 bases, with 23 bases between them. Germline CDR1 SGHVS, CDR2 FQNEAQ. This CDR3 spans 17 amino acids. The CDR3 DNA follows: TGTGCCAGCAGCTACCGGACCGCTGGGGCAGGTGAGAATGAGCAGTTCTTC. It codes for CASSYRTAGAGENEQFF.

This chain connects TRBV28 to TRBJ1-6; possible D gene TRBD1, 6 bases. V gave up 4 bases and J gave up 10 bases, with 17 bases separating them. Germline-derived CDR1 and CDR2 are MDHEN and SYDVKM. CDR3 length: 15 amino acids. The CDR3 DNA reads TGTGCCAGCAGTTCACTACAGGGCCGAGGATCACCCCTCCACTTT. This codes for CASSSLQGRGSPLHF.

The chain recombines TRBV30 with TRBJ2-7, with D possibly TRBD1 on 5 matching bases. This CDR3 spans 13 amino acids. Germline V gene data show CDR1 as GTSNPN and CDR2 as SVGIG (reference sequence). The ends were cut back, 1 base at V and 1 base at J, with 8 bases in the middle. The CDR3 reads CAWSGAGSYEQYF. The CDR3 region has the DNA TGTGCCTGGAGTGGGGCAGGGTCCTACGAGCAGTACTTC.

V and J are TRBV30 and TRBJ1-1, with 7 nucleotides matching TRBD1. This CDR3 region has 12 residues. Germline assignment: CDR1 GTSNPN and CDR2 SVGIG (reference sequence). The J segment lost 5 bases and the V segment lost 8 bases, leaving 8 bases of the junction unmatched. CDR3 protein: CAGTQGITEAFF. CDR3 DNA sequence: TGTGCCGGAACACAGGGGATTACTGAAGCTTTCTTT.

The chain combines TRBV7-9 with TRBJ2-3, with D tentatively TRBD2 (8 bases). The germline V gene encodes CDR1 SEHNR and CDR2 FQNEAQ (reference sequence). With 3 bases removed from V and 7 bases from J, the gap between germline ends came to 17 bases. The CDR3 has 15 residues. The CDR3 reads CASSLSGGGYHTQYF. Written as DNA, the CDR3 is TGTGCCAGCAGCTTGTCGGGAGGGGGCTACCATACGCAGTATTTT.

V is TRBV7-9 and J is TRBJ1-2, with D possibly being TRBD1 (6 bases). There are 13 residues in the CDR3. CDR1 and CDR2 (germline): SEHNR, FQNEAQ (reference sequence). V was cut by 5 bases and J by 6 bases, with 13 bases left in between. This CDR3 is CASSPRTVDGYTF. The CDR3 DNA is TGTGCCAGCAGCCCTCGGACAGTTGATGGCTACACCTTC.

This clone was counted a few times. The V gene is TRBV6-1, the J gene TRBJ2-3; 7 bases are shared with TRBD1. Germline CDR1 MNHNS, CDR2 SASEGT. Unmatched junction bases numbered 13, after V lost 7 bases and J lost 9 bases. The CDR3 has 14 amino acids. Here the CDR3 reads CASIRPRQGGTQYF. The CDR3, as DNA: TGTGCCAGCATCCGCCCCCGACAGGGCGGGACGCAGTATTTT.

A single count supports this clone. V is TRBV6-5 and J is TRBJ1-1; 11 bases fit TRBD1. The CDR3 consists of 15 residues. J lost 0 bases, V lost 4 bases, and 1 base had no gene match. Germline V gene sequence: CDR1 MNHEY, CDR2 SVGAGI. Here the CDR3 DNA reads TGTGCCAGCAGTTGGGACAGGGGGGTGAACACTGAAGCTTTCTTT. Residues: CASSWDRGVNTEAFF.

This clone was found a few times. This sequence joins TRBV4-1 and TRBJ2-7, with 8 bases aligning to TRBD1. The CDR3 covers 15 residues. V lost 1 base, J lost 3 bases, and 5 bases stayed unmatched. CDR1 MGHRA and CDR2 YSYEKL come from the germline V gene. CDR3 DNA sequence: TGCGCCAGCAGCCAAGCCCTGGGACAGGTCTACGAGCAGTACTTC. Its translation is CASSQALGQVYEQYF.